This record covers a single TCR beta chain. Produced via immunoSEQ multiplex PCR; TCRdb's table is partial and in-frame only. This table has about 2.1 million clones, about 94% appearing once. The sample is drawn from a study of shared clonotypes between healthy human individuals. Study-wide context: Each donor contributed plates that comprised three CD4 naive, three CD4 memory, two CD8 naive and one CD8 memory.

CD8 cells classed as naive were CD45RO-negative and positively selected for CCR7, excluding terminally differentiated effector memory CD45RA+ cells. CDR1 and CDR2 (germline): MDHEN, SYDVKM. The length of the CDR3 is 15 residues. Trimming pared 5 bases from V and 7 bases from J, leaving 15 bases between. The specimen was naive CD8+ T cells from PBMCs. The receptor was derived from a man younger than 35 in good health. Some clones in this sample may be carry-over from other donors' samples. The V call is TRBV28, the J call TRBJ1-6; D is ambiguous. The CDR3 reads CASSLRLLGNSPLHF. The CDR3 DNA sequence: TGTGCCAGCAGTCTCAGGCTTCTAGGGAATTCACCCCTCCACTTT.